Listed below are T cell receptor beta chains from one sample, sequenced in a study of shared clonotypes between healthy human individuals. Clones were sequenced by immunoSEQ multiplex PCR, and TCRdb holds only the in-frame ones, with some missing. The table has 2.3 million or so clones, roughly 93% seen once; the top ten hold 0.3% to 0.4%. Sequencing was performed on naive CD4+ T cells from PBMCs. The receptors here all came from a young man in good health. Some clones in this sample may be carry-over from other donors' samples. CDR3s include the opening cysteine and the closing phenylalanine or tryptophan. The order of the fields is D gene, clone size, J gene, V gene, CDR3 DNA, CDR3 protein. D genes are given only for firm matches. Not every row has a clone size; where given, it reads once, few, many or a size class.

>TRBD2|NA|TRBJ2-5|TRBV7-2
TGTGCCAGCAGTATTGGACTAGCGGGAGGAGAAGAGACCCAGTACTTC
CASSIGLAGGEETQYF
>TRBD2|few|TRBJ2-1|TRBV5-1
TGCGCCAGCAGCTGGTCCGGGACTAGCAGCAATGAGCAGTTCTTC
CASSWSGTSSNEQFF
>TRBD1|NA|TRBJ2-5|TRBV2
TGTGCCAGCAGTCAGGGACAGGGGCCCCAAGAGACCCAGTACTTC
CASSQGQGPQETQYF
>NA|NA|TRBJ1-2|TRBV9
TGTGCCAGCAGCGACAGCTATGGCTACACCTTC
CASSDSYGYTF
>TRBD2|NA|TRBJ2-5|TRBV2
TGTGCCAGCAGATCGGGACTAGCGGGAGGCCCAGAGACCCAGTACTTC
CASRSGLAGGPETQYF
>TRBD2|NA|TRBJ2-7|TRBV7-2
TGTGCCAGCAGCTTACGGGAGACTAGCGGGTACGAGCAGTACTTC
CASSLRETSGYEQYF
>NA|NA|TRBJ1-1|TRBV5-1
TGCGCCAGCAGCTTACAGGGCGGTATGACTGAAGCTTTCTTT
CASSLQGGMTEAFF
>TRBD1|NA|TRBJ1-5|TRBV30
TGTGCCTGGAGTGCTACAGGGGGGGGTCAGCCCCAGCATTTT
CAWSATGGGQPQHF
>TRBD2|NA|TRBJ2-7|TRBV5-1
TGCGCCAGCAGCTTGCTGGTATTGGGATTGGGGCGGGAGGGCCTGGAGGAGCAGTACTTC
CASSLLVLGLGREGLEEQYF
>TRBD1|NA|TRBJ1-1|TRBV28
TGTGCCAGCAGGATCCAGGGGGGGATGAACACTGAAGCTTTCTTT
CASRIQGGMNTEAFF
>TRBD2|NA|TRBJ2-7|TRBV7-7
TGTGCCAGCAGCCCGCACCCTAGCGGACCCTTTGCCGAGCAGTACTTC
CASSPHPSGPFAEQYF
>NA|NA|TRBJ2-6|TRBV4-1
TGCGCCAGCAGCCAAGCTTGGGGGCAGGGGGCCAACGTCCTGACTTTC
CASSQAWGQGANVLTF
>NA|NA|TRBJ2-7|TRBV18
TGTGCCAGCTCTTCCCTGGGACTGAATAGCTACGAGCAGTACTTC
CASSSLGLNSYEQYF
>NA|NA|TRBJ2-6|TRBV6-1
TGTGCCAGCAGTGAAGTCCTAGCCGGAGGTGCTGGGGCCAACGTCCTGACTTTC
CASSEVLAGGAGANVLTF
>NA|NA|TRBJ1-3|TRBV27
TGTGCCAGCAGTCCCTTGGGCTCTGGAAACACCATATATTTT
CASSPLGSGNTIYF
>NA|NA|TRBJ1-1|TRBV28
TGTGCCAGCAGTCCACCCCGCTTATCTACCACAGCTTTCTTT
CASSPPRLSTTAFF
>NA|NA|TRBJ1-1|TRBV18
TGTGCCAGCTCACCAGCAATCTCCCCAGGGGTGAACACTGAAGCTTTCTTT
CASSPAISPGVNTEAFF
>TRBD1|NA|TRBJ2-7|TRBV5-6
TGTGCCAGCAGCCCTGGACCCCGGGACAGAATCTCCGAGCAGTACTTC
CASSPGPRDRISEQYF
>NA|NA|TRBJ2-3|TRBV10-3
TGTGCCATCGCGCGGGGAGGAGGGACAGATACGCAGTATTTT
CAIARGGGTDTQYF
>NA|NA|TRBJ1-2|TRBV6-5
TGTGCCAGCAGTTACTCGTCGGACGAGGCCCTCTATGGCTACACCTTC
CASSYSSDEALYGYTF
>NA|NA|TRBJ2-7|TRBV6-4
TGTGCCAGCAGATATCGCGGTGATAGCTCCTACGAGCAGTACTTC
CASRYRGDSSYEQYF
>TRBD2|NA|TRBJ2-5|TRBV7-9
TGTGCCAGCAGCGCCGGAGCTACTAGCGGGACGGGGTACCAAGAGACCCAGTACTTC
CASSAGATSGTGYQETQYF
>NA|NA|TRBJ2-7|TRBV28
TGTGCCAGCCTGGCGCGGGCCAGTAGACTGTACTTC
CASLARASRLYF
>TRBD1|NA|TRBJ2-7|TRBV11-2
TGTGCCAGCAGCTTTGCGGGACAGGGTCGGGGGTACGAGCAGTACTTC
CASSFAGQGRGYEQYF